The rows below give T cell receptor beta chains drawn from one sample of a study of T cells in localized non-small cell lung cancer. Repertoires were generated with immunoSEQ multiplex PCR, while TCRdb's copy carries only in-frame clones and drops some. The table shows 25,000 to 30,000 clones, with roughly 90% occurring only once. Sequenced here: peripheral blood, sampled before any cancer treatment. These receptors came from a woman aged 18 to 50 with stage I lung adenocarcinoma. Each CDR3 is given with its conserved first and last residue. The order of the fields is J gene, V gene, CDR3 protein.

>TRBJ2-7|TRBV30
CAWSGEVYEQYF
>TRBJ2-7|TRBV7-9
CAVSEYSYEQYF
>TRBJ1-5|TRBV12-5
CASGLRTLEGSNQPQHF
>TRBJ2-7|TRBV7-6
CASSLEEGVSTYEQYF
>TRBJ2-5|TRBV6-6
CASSALAGGQETQYF
>TRBJ2-7|TRBV28
CASGSGVYEQYF
>TRBJ1-6|TRBV6-5
CASSYSTAYNSPLHF
>TRBJ2-7|TRBV4-1
CTSSQGVDSYYEQYF
>TRBJ2-1|TRBV7-9
CASSLGLVGEQFF
>TRBJ2-4|TRBV2
CASSEFGAGGPRIQYF
>TRBJ1-4|TRBV11-2
CASSFPSGGIGNEKLFF
>TRBJ1-1|TRBV10-3
CAISEKLPSNTEAFF
>TRBJ2-3|TRBV29-1
CSVDGGTDTQYF
>TRBJ2-1|TRBV27
CASSLRTSGRSNEQFF
>TRBJ2-7|TRBV11-2
CASSLGSSSYEQYF
>TRBJ1-2|TRBV28
CASSATGRGGYTF
>TRBJ2-5|TRBV29-1
CSVFFLHRQETQYF
>TRBJ2-2|TRBV7-3
CASSPVPSPDTGELFF
>TRBJ2-3|TRBV28
CASQVAQDTQYF
>TRBJ2-5|TRBV7-9
CASTLSETQYF
>TRBJ2-2|TRBV29-1
CSVKGSVSSGELFF
>TRBJ2-1|TRBV2
CASSQLASAYNEQFF
>TRBJ2-3|TRBV19
CASRGFAATGTGSVSDTQYF
>TRBJ2-1|TRBV5-6
CASSQPGPRLYNEQFF
>TRBJ1-4|TRBV7-8
CASSFAGEEKLFF
>TRBJ2-1|TRBV5-6
CASSAPSTYNEQFF
>TRBJ2-5|TRBV5-6
CASSLAVFSGGSQETQYF
>TRBJ1-5|TRBV18
CASSEESLNQPQHF
>TRBJ2-3|TRBV14
CASSPQWTRTDTQYF
>TRBJ1-1|TRBV18
CASSPPGLTVNTEAFF
>TRBJ2-3|TRBV29-1
CSYRDTDTQYF
>TRBJ2-1|TRBV18
CASSPPWPSYNEQFF
>TRBJ2-6|TRBV25-1
CASSYQTALSGANVLTF